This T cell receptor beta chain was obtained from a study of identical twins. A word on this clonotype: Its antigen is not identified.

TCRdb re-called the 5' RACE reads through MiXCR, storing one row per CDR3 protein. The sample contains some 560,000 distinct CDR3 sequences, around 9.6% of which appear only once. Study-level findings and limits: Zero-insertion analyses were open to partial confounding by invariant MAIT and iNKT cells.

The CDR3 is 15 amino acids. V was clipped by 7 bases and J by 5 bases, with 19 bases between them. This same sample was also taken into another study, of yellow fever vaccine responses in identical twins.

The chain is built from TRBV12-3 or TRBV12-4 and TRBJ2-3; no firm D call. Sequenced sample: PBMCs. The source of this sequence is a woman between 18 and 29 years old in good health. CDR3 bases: TGTGCCAGCACTCCCGACCCTGGGAAGGGAGATACGCAGTATTTT. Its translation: CASTPDPGKGDTQYF.